The source of this TCR beta chain is a study of cytomegalovirus exposure and HLA in healthy donors. In the study overall: Clustering assigned about 79% of the approximately 400 genotyped donors to the Caucasian-associated ancestry cluster. Study-wide points: A list of roughly 180 TCR beta chains associated with cytomegalovirus was given.

Primers for the PCR totalled 60 Vbeta and 13 Jbeta. Assay: immunoSEQ multiplex PCR; the TCRdb copy retains only in-frame clones and omits some. Among about 110,000 clones listed, 69% were seen once. The CDR3 is 16 amino acids. Germline V gene sequence: CDR1 GTSNPN, CDR2 SVGIG (reference sequence). The ends lost 3 bases at V and 2 bases at J; junction bases unmatched: 7. About this clone itself: As yet, its antigen is unknown.

The source material was PBMCs. The V gene is TRBV30, the J gene TRBJ1-3, with 10 bases lining up with TRBD1. This clonotype was obtained from a woman between 65 and 79 years old in good health and CMV-seropositive. The CDR3 reads CAWSPWTGGTGNTIYF. Written as DNA, the CDR3 is TGTGCCTGGAGCCCCTGGACAGGGGGGACTGGAAACACCATATATTTT.